The 12 T cell receptor beta chains below all came from one sample that was sequenced in a study of cytomegalovirus exposure and HLA in healthy donors. With 60 Vbeta and 13 Jbeta primers, the PCR was carried out. Libraries were prepared by immunoSEQ multiplex PCR; TCRdb keeps only in-frame clonotypes and omits some of them. In the table there are approximately 190,000 clones, 87% of which are singletons. Sequencing input: PBMCs. These receptors originate from a boy between 2 and 10 years old in good health and CMV-seronegative.

The chain carries TRBV11-2 and TRBJ2-3; TRBD1 aligns across 9 bases. The germline V gene has CDR1 SGHAT and CDR2 FQNNGV. V dropped 1 base and J dropped 1; count of bases not matched to a gene: 0. This CDR3 contains 15 residues. CDR3 amino acids: CASSLGTGGTDTQYF. The CDR3 region has the DNA TGTGCCAGCAGCTTAGGGACAGGGGGCACAGATACGCAGTATTTT.

The chain couples TRBV5-1 to TRBJ2-7; D gene ambiguous. This CDR3 region has 13 residues. Germline loops: CDR1 SGHRS, CDR2 YFSETQ. Trimming took 2 bases from V and 1 from J, leaving 7 bases between them. The CDR3 region has the DNA TGCGCCAGCAGCTTTGAAGCTTCCTACGAGCAGTACTTC. It encodes CASSFEASYEQYF.

CDR3 sequence: CASSPRDRGDYSNQPQHF. CDR3 DNA: TGCGCCAGCAGTCCCAGGGACAGGGGAGATTATAGCAATCAGCCCCAGCATTTT. This chain joins TRBV23-1 and TRBJ1-5; 10 bases are shared with TRBD1. TRBV23-1 qualifies as an ORF whose function is uncertain. The CDR3 length is 18 residues. The V segment lost 4 bases and the J segment 0 bases; nucleotides outside the gene matches: 9.

The chain employs TRBV6-5 and TRBJ1-4, with 7 bases lining up with TRBD1. J was trimmed by 3 bases and V by 4 bases; bases with no gene match: 8. This CDR3 has 16 amino acids. From germline, CDR1 is MNHEY and CDR2 SVGAGI. The CDR3 protein is CASSSDREVSNEKLFF. The DNA for the CDR3 is TGTGCCAGCAGTTCTGACAGGGAGGTCTCTAATGAAAAACTGTTTTTT.

This chain connects TRBV5-6 to TRBJ2-3; tentatively, D is TRBD2 (6 bases). The CDR3 has 16 residues. CDR1 is SGHDT, CDR2 YYEEEE, per germline. With 0 bases removed from V and 4 bases from J, the gap between germline ends came to 15 bases. The CDR3 DNA reads as TGTGCCAGCAGCTTGGGGGGTAGGAGGGGCTCAGATACGCAGTATTTT. It codes for CASSLGGRRGSDTQYF.

The CDR3 loop reads CASKQKTTSYEQYF. The CDR3 bases are TGTGCCAGCAAACAGAAGACAACGTCCTACGAGCAGTACTTC. This rearrangement joins TRBV27 to TRBJ2-7; no clear D gene. CDR1 and CDR2 (germline): MNHEY, SMNVEV (reference sequence). This CDR3 comprises 14 residues. Between the trimmed V and J ends, which lost 7 bases and 1 base, there was a span of 14 bases.

V is TRBV27 and J is TRBJ2-5, with 10 nucleotides matching TRBD2. This CDR3 is 17 amino acids long. V gave up 6 bases and J gave up 1 base; unmatched junction bases: 11. The germline CDR1 and CDR2 sequences are MNHEY and SMNVEV (reference sequence). CDR3 in amino acids: CASRPEPRLAGQETQYF. Here the CDR3 DNA reads TGTGCCAGCAGGCCAGAACCACGACTAGCGGGCCAAGAGACCCAGTACTTC.

This chain connects TRBV5-6 to TRBJ1-2; D is uncertain. Germline assignment: CDR1 SGHDT and CDR2 YYEEEE. The germline V and J ends were trimmed by 0 bases and 4 bases, with 10 bases remaining between them. The CDR3 is 14 amino acids. In nucleotides, the CDR3 is TGTGCCAGCAGCTTGGTCAGAACCGCCTATGGCTACACCTTC. Translating it yields CASSLVRTAYGYTF.

The V and J genes are TRBV5-1 and TRBJ1-1; TRBD1 is a possible D gene (6 bases). There are 13 residues in the CDR3. The germline V gene encodes CDR1 SGHRS and CDR2 YFSETQ. Trimming left V 4 bases short and J 4 bases short, with 11 bases between. In DNA, the CDR3 is TGCGCCAGCAGCGTAGACAGGACCACTGAAGCTTTCTTT. Its protein product is CASSVDRTTEAFF.

The genes are TRBV19 and TRBJ2-6; no firm D call. Germline CDR1 reads LNHDA; CDR2 reads SQIVND (reference sequence). Deletions cut 2 bases from V and 0 bases from J, with 17 bases between. This CDR3 is built from 19 residues. CDR3 coding DNA: TGTGCCAGTAGTATATTGTGGCACAGTCCTTACTCTGGGGCCAACGTCCTGACTTTC. Amino acid sequence: CASSILWHSPYSGANVLTF.

J is TRBJ1-6 and V is TRBV2; TRBD1 is a possible D gene (6 bases). In germline, CDR1 is SNHLY, CDR2 FYNNEI. The V end lost 10 bases, the J end lost 5 bases, and 15 bases lay between the germline ends. The CDR3 is made up of 14 amino acids. This CDR3 is CATALRGDNSPLHF. The CDR3 DNA reads TGTGCCACAGCACTCAGGGGAGATAATTCACCCCTCCACTTT. Using reference TRBV2 and TRBJ1-6 for the parts outside the CDR3, the full variable domain is EPEVTQTPSHQVTQMGQEVILRCVPISNHLYFYWYRQILGQKVEFLVSFYNNEISEKSEIFDDQFSVERPDGSNFTLKIRSTKLEDSAMYFCATALRGDNSPLHFGNGTRLTVT.

The J gene is TRBJ1-1, the V gene TRBV9, with D possibly TRBD1 on 6 matching bases. Germline lookup yields CDR1 SGDLS and CDR2 YYNGEE. CDR3 length equals 14 residues. V was trimmed by 0 bases and J by 3 bases, leaving 9 bases between them. The CDR3 reads CASSVAPGDTEAFF. DNA for the CDR3: TGTGCCAGCAGCGTAGCGCCAGGGGACACTGAAGCTTTCTTT.